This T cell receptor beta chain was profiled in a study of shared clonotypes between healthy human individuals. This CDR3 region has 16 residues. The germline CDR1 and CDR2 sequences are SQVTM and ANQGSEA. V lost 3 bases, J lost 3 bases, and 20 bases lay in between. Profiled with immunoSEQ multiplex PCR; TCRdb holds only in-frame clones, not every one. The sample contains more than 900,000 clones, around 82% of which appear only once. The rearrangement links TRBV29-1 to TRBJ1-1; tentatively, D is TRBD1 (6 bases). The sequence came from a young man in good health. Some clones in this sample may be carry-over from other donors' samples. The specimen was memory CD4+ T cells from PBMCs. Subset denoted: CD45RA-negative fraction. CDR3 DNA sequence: TGCAGCGTTGATTCCCTATCTTACAGGGAGGACACTGAAGCTTTCTTT. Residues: CSVDSLSYREDTEAFF.